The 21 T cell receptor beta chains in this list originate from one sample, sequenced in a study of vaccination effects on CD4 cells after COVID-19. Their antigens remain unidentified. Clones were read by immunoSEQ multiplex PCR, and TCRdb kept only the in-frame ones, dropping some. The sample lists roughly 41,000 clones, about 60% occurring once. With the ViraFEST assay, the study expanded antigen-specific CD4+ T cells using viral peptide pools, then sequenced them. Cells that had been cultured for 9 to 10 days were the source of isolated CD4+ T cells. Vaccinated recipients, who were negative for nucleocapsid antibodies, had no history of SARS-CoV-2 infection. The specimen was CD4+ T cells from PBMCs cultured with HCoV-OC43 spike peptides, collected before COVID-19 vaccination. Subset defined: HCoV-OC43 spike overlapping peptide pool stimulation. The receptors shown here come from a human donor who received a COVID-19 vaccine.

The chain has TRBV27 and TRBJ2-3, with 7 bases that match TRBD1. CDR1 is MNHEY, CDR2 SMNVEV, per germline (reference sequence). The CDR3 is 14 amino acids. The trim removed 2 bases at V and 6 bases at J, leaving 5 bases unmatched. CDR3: CASSLKGGDDTQYF. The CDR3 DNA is TGTGCCAGCAGTTTAAAAGGGGGCGATGATACGCAGTATTTT.

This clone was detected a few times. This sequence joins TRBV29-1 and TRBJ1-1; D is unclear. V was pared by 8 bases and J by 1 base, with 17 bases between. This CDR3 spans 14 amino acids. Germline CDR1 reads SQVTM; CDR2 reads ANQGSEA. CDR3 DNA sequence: TGCAGCTCTGTGGGTCGAGTGGCGAACACTGAAGCTTTCTTT. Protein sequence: CSSVGRVANTEAFF.

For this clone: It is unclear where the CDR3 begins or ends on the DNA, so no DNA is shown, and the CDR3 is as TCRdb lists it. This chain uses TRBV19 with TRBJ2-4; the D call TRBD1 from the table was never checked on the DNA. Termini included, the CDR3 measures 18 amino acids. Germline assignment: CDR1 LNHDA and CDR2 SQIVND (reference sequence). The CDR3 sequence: CASTSVPGQLLAKNIQYF.

The CDR3 coding sequence is TGTGCCAGCATCATACCACAGGGGACTGAAGCTTTCTTT. This sequence encodes CASIIPQGTEAFF. The V call is TRBV6-5, the J call TRBJ1-1; 7 positions agree with TRBD1. Looked up from germline, CDR1 is MNHEY and CDR2 is SVGAGI. The CDR3 sequence is 13 residues long. V shed 7 bases, J shed 5 bases, and the junction held 7 bases outside the gene matches.

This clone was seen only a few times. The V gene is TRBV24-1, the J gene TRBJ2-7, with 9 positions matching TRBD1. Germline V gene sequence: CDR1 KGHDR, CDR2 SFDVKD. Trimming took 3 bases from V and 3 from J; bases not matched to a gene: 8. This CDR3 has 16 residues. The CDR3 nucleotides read TGTGCCACCAGTGATCAGGCTGGGACAGGGAGCTACGAGCAGTACTTC. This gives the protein CATSDQAGTGSYEQYF.

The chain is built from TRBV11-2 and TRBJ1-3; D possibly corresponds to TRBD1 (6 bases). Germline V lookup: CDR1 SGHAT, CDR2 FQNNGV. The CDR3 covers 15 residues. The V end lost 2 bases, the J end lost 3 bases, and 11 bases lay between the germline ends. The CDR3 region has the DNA TGTGCCAGCAGCTTAAATACAGGGATTGGAAACACCATATATTTT. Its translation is CASSLNTGIGNTIYF.

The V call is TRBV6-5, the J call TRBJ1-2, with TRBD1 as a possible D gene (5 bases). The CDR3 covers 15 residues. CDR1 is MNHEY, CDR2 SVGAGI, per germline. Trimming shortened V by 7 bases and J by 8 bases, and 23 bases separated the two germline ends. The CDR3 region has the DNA TGTGCCAGCACCTACCGAGGGGCCTCCCGCGGGGGCTACACCTTC. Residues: CASTYRGASRGGYTF.

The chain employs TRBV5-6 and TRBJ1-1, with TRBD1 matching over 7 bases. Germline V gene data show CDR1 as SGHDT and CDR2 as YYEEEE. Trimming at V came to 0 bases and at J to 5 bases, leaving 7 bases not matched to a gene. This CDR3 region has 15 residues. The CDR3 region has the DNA TGTGCCAGCAGCTTGGTCGACAGGGACGCGACTGAAGCTTTCTTT. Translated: CASSLVDRDATEAFF.

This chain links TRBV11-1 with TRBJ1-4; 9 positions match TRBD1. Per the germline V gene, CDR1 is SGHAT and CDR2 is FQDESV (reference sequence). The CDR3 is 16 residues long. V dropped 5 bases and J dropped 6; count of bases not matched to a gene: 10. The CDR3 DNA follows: TGTGCCAGCAGCCTACGTCCGGGACAGGGCGATGAAAAACTGTTTTTT. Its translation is CASSLRPGQGDEKLFF.

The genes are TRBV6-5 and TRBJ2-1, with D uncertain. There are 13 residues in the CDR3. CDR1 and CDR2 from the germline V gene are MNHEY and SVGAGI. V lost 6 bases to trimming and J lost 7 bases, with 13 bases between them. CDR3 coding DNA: TGTGCCAGCAGGGGGTCGGTGGCTAATGAGCAGTTCTTC. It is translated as CASRGSVANEQFF.

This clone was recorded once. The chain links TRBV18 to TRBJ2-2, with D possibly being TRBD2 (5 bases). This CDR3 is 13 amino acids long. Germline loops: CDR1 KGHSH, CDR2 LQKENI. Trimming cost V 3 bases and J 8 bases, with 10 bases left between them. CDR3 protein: CASSPPERGELFF. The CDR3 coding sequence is TGTGCCAGCTCACCGCCCGAGCGGGGGGAGCTGTTTTTT.

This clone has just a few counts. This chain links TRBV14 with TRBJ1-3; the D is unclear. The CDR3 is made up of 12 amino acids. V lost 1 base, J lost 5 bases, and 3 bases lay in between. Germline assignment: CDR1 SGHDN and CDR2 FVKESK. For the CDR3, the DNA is TGTGCCAGCAGCCAAGCTAGAAACACCATATATTTT. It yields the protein CASSQARNTIYF. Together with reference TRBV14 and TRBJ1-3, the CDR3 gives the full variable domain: EAGVTQFPSHSVIEKGQTVTLRCDPISGHDNLYWYRRVMGKEIKFLLHFVKESKQDESGMPNNRFLAERTGGTYSTLKVQPAELEDSGVYFCASSQARNTIYFGEGSWLTVV.

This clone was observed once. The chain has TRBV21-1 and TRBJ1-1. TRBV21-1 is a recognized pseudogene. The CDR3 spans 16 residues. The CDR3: CASRHRQRGLITEAFF. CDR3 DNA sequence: TGTGCCAGCCGACACAGGCAACGAGGGTTAATCACTGAAGCTTTCTTT.

CDR3 sequence: CASSARTSGSWQETQYF. As DNA, the CDR3 is TGTGCCAGCAGCGCTCGTACTAGCGGGAGTTGGCAAGAGACCCAGTACTTC. The rearrangement uses TRBV7-7 and TRBJ2-5; 11 positions match TRBD2. From germline, CDR1 is SSHAT and CDR2 FNYEAQ (reference sequence). The CDR3 has 17 amino acids. The ends lost 5 bases at V and 2 bases at J; junction bases unmatched: 10.

The CDR3 coding sequence is TGTGCCAGCAGCCAGGGGCGCCAAGAGACCCAGTACTTC. It yields the protein CASSQGRQETQYF. V usage is TRBV5-4 and J usage is TRBJ2-5; D might be TRBD1 (6 bases). Trimming left V 4 bases short and J 1 base short, with 8 bases between. Germline values: CDR1 SGHNT, CDR2 YYREEE (reference sequence). CDR3 length equals 13 residues.

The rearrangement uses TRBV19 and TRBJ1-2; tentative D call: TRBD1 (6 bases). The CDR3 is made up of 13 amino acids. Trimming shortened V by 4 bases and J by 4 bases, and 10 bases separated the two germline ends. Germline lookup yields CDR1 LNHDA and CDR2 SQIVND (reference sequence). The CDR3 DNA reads TGTGCCAGTAGTACAGGGGCCCTCTATGGCTACACCTTC. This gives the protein CASSTGALYGYTF.

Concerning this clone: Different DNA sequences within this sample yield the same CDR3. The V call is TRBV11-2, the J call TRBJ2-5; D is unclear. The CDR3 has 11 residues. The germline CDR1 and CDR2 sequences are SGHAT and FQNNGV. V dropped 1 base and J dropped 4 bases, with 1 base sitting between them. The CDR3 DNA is TGTGCCAGCAGCTTAGGAGAGACCCAGTACTTC. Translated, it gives CASSLGETQYF.

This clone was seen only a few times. The CDR3 region is CASSPRDRRGNTEAFF. As DNA, the CDR3 is TGTGCCAGCAGCCCTCGGGACAGGCGAGGGAACACTGAAGCTTTCTTT. This chain uses TRBV7-8 with TRBJ1-1, with 8 bases matching TRBD1. Germline-derived CDR1 and CDR2 are SGHVS and FQNEAQ. J lost 1 base, V lost 5 bases, and 9 bases had no gene match. The CDR3 runs to 16 residues.

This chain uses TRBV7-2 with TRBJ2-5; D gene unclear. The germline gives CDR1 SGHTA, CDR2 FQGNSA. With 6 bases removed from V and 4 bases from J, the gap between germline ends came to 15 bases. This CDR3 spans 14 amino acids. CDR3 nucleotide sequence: TGTGCCAGCAGTCGAAGTGGCGTGTCAGAGACCCAGTACTTC. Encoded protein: CASSRSGVSETQYF.

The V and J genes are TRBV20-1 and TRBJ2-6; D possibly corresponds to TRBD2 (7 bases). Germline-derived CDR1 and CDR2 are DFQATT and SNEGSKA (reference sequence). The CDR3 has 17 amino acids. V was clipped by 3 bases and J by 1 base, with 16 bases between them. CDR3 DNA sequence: TGCAGTGCTAGTAGGGGGGGCTTCGGGTCTGGGGCCAACGTCCTGACTTTC. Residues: CSASRGGFGSGANVLTF.

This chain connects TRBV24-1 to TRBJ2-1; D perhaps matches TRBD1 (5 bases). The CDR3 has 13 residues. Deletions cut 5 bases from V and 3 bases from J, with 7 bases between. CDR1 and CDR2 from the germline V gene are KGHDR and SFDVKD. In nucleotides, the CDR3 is TGTGCCACCAGTGCAGGGAACTACAATGAGCAGTTCTTC. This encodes CATSAGNYNEQFF.